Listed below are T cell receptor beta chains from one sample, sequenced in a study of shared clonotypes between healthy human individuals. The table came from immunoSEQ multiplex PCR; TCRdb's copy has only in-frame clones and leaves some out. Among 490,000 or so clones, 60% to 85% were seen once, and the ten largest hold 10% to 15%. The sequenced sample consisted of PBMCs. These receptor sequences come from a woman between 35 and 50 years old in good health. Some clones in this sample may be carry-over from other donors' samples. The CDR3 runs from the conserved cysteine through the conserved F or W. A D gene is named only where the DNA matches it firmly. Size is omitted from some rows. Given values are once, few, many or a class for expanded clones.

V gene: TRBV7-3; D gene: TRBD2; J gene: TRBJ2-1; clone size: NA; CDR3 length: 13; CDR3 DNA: TGTGCCAGCAGCTTAAGCCCTAGCGGGTATCAGTTCTTC; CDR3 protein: CASSLSPSGYQFF
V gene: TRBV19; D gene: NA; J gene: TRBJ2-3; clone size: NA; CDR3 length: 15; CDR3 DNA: TGTGCCAGTAGTATCTTGGAGTCTAGCACAGATACGCAGTATTTT; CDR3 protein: CASSILESSTDTQYF
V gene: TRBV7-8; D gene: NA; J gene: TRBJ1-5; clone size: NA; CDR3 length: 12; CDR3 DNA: TGTGCCAGCAGCTGCGGGGGTCAGCCCCAGCATTTT; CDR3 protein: CASSCGGQPQHF
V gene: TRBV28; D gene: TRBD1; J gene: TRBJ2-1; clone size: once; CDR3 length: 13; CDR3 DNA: TGTGCCAGCAGTTTAAGAGTGTTGGGGACAGGGTTCTTC; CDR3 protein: CASSLRVLGTGFF
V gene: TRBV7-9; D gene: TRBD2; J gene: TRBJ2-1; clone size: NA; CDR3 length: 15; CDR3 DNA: TGTGCCAGCAGCAAAAGCGGGGAGGGAGGCAATGAGCAGTTCTTC; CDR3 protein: CASSKSGEGGNEQFF
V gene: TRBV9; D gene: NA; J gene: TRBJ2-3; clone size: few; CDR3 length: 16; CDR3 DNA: TGTGCCAGCAGCGTAGAGAGGCAGCGTAACACAGATACGCAGTATTTT; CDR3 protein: CASSVERQRNTDTQYF
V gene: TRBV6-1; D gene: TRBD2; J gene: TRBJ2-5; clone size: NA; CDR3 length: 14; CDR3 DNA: TGTGCCAGCAGACCACTAGCGGGCCAAGAGACCCAGTACTTC; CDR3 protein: CASRPLAGQETQYF
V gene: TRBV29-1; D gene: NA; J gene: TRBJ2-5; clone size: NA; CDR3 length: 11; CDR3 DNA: TGCAGCGTTGAATACCAAGAGACCCAGTACTTC; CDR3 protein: CSVEYQETQYF
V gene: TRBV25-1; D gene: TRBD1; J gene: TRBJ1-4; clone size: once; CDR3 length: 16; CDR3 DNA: TGTGCCAGCAGTGAACCAGGGGGCGTACCGAATGAAAAACTGTTTTTT; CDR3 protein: CASSEPGGVPNEKLFF
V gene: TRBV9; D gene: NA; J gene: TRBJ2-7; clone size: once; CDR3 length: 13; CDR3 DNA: TGTGCCAGCAGCTCAACAGGTTGGGCCGAGCAGTACTTC; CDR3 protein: CASSSTGWAEQYF
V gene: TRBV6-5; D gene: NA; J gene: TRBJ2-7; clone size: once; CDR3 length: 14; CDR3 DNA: TGTGCCAGCAGTTCCGACAGGCGCGCCTACGAGCAGTACTTC; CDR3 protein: CASSSDRRAYEQYF
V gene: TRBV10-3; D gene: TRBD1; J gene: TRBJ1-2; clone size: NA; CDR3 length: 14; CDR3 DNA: TGTGCCATCAGGGGAACGTACCAGGGGGATGGCTACACCTTC; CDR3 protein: CAIRGTYQGDGYTF
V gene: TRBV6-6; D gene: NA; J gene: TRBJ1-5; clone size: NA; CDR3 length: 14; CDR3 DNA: TGTGCCAGCAGTTACATGACACTATATCAGCCCCAGCATTTT; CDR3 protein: CASSYMTLYQPQHF
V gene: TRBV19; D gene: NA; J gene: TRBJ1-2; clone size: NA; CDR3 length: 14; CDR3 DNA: TGTGCCAGTAGTACCAGACAGGTTAACTATGGCTACACCTTC; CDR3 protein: CASSTRQVNYGYTF
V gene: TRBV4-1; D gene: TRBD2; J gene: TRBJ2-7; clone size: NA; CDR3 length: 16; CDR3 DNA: TGCGCCAGCAGCCAAGTTTTTACTAGCGGGAGTTACGAGCAGTACTTC; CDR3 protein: CASSQVFTSGSYEQYF
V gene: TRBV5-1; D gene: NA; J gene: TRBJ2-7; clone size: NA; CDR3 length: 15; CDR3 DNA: TGCGCCAGCAGCTTATTACCACCAACATCCTACGAGCAGTACTTC; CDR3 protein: CASSLLPPTSYEQYF
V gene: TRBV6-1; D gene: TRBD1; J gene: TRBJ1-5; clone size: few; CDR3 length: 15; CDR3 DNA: TGTGCCAGCAGTGAAGCTAGGCAGGGGGTCGGGCCCCAGCATTTT; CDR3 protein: CASSEARQGVGPQHF
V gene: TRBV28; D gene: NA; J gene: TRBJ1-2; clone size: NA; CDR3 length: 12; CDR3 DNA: TGTGCCAGCAGTTTACCCTCGCGAGGCTACACCTTC; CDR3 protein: CASSLPSRGYTF
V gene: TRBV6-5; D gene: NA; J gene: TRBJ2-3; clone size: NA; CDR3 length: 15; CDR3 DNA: TGTGCCAGCAGTTATCGGGGGGACATCACAGATACGCAGTATTTT; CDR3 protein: CASSYRGDITDTQYF
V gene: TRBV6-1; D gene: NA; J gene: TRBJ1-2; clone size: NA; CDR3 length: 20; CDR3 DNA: TGTGCCAGCAGTGCGCTAACGATAGGGACATCCATTAGGGACCTTTATGGCTACACCTTC; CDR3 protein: CASSALTIGTSIRDLYGYTF
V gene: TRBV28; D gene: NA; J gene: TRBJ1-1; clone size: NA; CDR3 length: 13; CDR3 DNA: TGTGCCAGCAGTTTTCAGGGGATCACTGAAGCTTTCTTT; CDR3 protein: CASSFQGITEAFF
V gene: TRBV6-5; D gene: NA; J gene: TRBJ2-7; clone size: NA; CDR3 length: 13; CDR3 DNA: TGTGCCAGCAGGACCAGAGATACCTACGAGCAGTACTTC; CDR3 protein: CASRTRDTYEQYF
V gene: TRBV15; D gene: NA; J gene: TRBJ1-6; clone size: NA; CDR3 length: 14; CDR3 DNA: TGTGCCACCAGCAGGGGGGCTTTTCGATCACCCCTCCACTTT; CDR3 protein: CATSRGAFRSPLHF
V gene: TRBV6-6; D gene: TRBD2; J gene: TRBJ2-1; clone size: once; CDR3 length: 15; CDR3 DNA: TGTGCCAGCTCCCCCCTCGGGAGGTCCTACAATGAGCAGTTCTTC; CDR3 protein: CASSPLGRSYNEQFF
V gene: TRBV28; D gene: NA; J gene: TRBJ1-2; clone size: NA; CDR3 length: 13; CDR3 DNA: TGTGCCAGCAGTTTTGGAGGGCAGATTGGCTACACCTTC; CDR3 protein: CASSFGGQIGYTF
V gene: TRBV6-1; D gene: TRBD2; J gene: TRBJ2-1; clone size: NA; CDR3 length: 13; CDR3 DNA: TGTGCCAGCACCCTAGCGGGAGCGAGTGAGCAGTTCTTC; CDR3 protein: CASTLAGASEQFF
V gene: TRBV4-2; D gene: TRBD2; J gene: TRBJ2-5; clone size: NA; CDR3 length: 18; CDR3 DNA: TGTGCCAGCAGCCAAGTAGTCTGGACTAGCGGGAGCGAAGAGACCCAGTACTTC; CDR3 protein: CASSQVVWTSGSEETQYF
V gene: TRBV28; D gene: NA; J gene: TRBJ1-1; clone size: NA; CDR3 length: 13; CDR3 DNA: TGTGCCAGCAGCCCCCGCCTTAACACTGAAGCTTTCTTT; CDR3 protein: CASSPRLNTEAFF
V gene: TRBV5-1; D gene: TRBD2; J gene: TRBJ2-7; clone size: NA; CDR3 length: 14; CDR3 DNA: TGCGCCAGCACCGTAGCGGGAGGGTCTTGGGAGCAGTACTTC; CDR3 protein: CASTVAGGSWEQYF
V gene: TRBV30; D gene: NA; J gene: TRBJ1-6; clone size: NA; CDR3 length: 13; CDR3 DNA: TGTGCCTGGAATCTTGGGGGGGGCTCACCCCTCCACTTT; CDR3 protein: CAWNLGGGSPLHF
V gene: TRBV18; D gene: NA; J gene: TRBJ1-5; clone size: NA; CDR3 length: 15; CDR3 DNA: TGTGCCAGCTCACCAATCGGGGGGGGAGACGGGTCCCAGCATTTT; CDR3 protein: CASSPIGGGDGSQHF
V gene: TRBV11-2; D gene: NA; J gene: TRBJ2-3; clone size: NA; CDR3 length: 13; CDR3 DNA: TGTGCCAGCAGCCTTTACCGGCTAGATACGCAGTATTTT; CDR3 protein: CASSLYRLDTQYF
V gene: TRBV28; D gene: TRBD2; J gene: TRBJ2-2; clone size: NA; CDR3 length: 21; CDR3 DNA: TGTGCCAGCAGTTTATATTTTCGGGTGTTGGTTCGAGCGGGACACACCGGGGAGCTGTTTTTT; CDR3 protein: CASSLYFRVLVRAGHTGELFF
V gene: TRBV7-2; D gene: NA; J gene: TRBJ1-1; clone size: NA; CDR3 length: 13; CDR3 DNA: TGTGCCAGCAGCTTAGAAGGGTTTACTGAAGCTTTCTTT; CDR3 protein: CASSLEGFTEAFF
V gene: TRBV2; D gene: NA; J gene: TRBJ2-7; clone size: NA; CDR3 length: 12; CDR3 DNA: TGTGCCAGCAGTCCGGTCTCGTACGAGCAGTACTTC; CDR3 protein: CASSPVSYEQYF
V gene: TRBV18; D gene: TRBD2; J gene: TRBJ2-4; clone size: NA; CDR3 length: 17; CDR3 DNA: TGTGCCAGCTCACCAGCGGGACTAGCGGGAGCCAAAAACATTCAGTACTTC; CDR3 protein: CASSPAGLAGAKNIQYF
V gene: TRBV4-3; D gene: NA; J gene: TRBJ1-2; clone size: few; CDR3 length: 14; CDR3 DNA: TGCGCCAGCAGCCAAGACTACAGGGACTATGGCTACACCTTC; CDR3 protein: CASSQDYRDYGYTF
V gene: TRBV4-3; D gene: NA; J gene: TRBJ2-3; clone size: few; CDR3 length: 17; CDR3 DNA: TGCGCCAGCAGCCCACAAAGCAATAGGGCCACCGCAGATACGCAGTATTTT; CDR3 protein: CASSPQSNRATADTQYF
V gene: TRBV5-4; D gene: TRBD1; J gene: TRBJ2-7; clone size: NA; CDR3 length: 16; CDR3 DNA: TGTGCCAGCAGCCCGCACCCGGGACAGAGCTCCTACGAGCAGTACTTC; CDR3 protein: CASSPHPGQSSYEQYF
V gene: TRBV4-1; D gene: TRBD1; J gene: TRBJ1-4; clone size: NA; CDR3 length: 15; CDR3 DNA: TGCGCCAGCAGCCAACGGACAGGGGGCATTGAAAAACTGTTTTTT; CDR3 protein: CASSQRTGGIEKLFF
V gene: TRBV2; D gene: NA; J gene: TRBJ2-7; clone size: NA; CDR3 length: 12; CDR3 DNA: TGTGCCAGCACGGGACTTACCTACGAGCAGTACTTC; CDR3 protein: CASTGLTYEQYF
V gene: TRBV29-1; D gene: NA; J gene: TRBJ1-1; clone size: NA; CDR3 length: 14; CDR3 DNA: TGCAGCGTCGTCCTAACCCGGGGTGGGATTGAAGCTCTCTTT; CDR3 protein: CSVVLTRGGIEALF
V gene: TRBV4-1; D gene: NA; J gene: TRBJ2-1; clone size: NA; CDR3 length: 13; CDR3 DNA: TGCGCCAGCAGCCAAGCGGTGGGTCCCTTTCAGTTCTTC; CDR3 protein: CASSQAVGPFQFF
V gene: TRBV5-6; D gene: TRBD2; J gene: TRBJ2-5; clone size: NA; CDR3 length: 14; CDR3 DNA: TGTGCCAGCAGCAGGACTAGCGGACAAGAGACCCAGTACTTC; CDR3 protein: CASSRTSGQETQYF
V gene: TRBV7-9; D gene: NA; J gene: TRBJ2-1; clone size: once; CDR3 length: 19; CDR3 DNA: TGTGCCAGCAGCTTAGCGCTTCGGTGGGGGGACGGCACGCTCTATGAGCAGTTCTTC; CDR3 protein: CASSLALRWGDGTLYEQFF
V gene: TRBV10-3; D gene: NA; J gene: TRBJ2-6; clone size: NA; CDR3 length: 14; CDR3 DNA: TGTGCCAACGCCGAGAGCTCTGGGGCCAACGTCCTGACTTTC; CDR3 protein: CANAESSGANVLTF
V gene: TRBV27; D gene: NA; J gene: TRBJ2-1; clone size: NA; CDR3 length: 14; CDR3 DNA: TGTGCCAGCAGTTTACAGGGGCCATACAATGAGCAGTTCTTC; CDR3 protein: CASSLQGPYNEQFF
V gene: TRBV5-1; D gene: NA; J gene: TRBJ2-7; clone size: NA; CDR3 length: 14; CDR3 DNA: TGCGCCAGCAGCCAAACAAGGGACACTTTGGAGCAGTACTTC; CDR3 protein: CASSQTRDTLEQYF
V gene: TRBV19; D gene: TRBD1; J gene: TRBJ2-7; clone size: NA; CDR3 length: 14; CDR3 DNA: TGTGCCAGTAGTACCAGACTCAGGGGGCACGAGCAGTACTTC; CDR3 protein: CASSTRLRGHEQYF
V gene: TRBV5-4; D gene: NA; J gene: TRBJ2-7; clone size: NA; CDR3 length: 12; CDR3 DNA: TGTGCCAGCAGCTTAGGAGGGGACGAGCAGTACTTC; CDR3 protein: CASSLGGDEQYF
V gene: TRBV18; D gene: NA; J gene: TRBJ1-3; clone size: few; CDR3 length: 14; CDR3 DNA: TGTGCCAGCTCACCCACCCCGATTGGAAACACCATATATTTT; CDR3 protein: CASSPTPIGNTIYF
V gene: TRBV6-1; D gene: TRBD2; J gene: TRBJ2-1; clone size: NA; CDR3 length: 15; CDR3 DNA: TGTGCCAGCAGAGCCGGGACTAGCGGGATAACTGAGCAGTTCTTC; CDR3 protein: CASRAGTSGITEQFF
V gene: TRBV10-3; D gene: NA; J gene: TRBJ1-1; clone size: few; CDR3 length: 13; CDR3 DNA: TGTGCCATCCAGGAAGGGGGGGACACTGAAGCTTTCTTT; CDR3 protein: CAIQEGGDTEAFF
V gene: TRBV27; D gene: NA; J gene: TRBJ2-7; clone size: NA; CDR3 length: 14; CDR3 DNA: TGTGCCAGCAGTTTAAGTGGGGGGCTCTACGAGCAGTACTTC; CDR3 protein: CASSLSGGLYEQYF
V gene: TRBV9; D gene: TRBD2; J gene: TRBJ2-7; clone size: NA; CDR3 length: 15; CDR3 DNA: TGTGCCAGCAGCCCAGGGACTAGCGCAAACTACGAGCAGTACTTC; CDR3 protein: CASSPGTSANYEQYF
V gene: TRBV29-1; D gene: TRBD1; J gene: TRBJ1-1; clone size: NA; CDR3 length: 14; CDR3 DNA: TGCAGCGTCTGGACAGGACTCATGAACACTGAAGCTTTCTTT; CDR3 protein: CSVWTGLMNTEAFF
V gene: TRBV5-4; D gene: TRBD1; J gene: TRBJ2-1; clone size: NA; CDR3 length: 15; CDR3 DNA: TGTGCCAGCAGCCCAGACAGGGTCCGGAACAATGAGCAGTTCTTC; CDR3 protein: CASSPDRVRNNEQFF
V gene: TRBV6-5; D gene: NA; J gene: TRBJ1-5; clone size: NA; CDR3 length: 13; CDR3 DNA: TGTGCCAGCAGTTCCAGAAATTATCAGCCCCAGCATTTT; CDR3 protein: CASSSRNYQPQHF
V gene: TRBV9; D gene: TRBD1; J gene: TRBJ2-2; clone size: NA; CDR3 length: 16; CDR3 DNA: TGTGCCAGCAGCGTAGGGGACAGGGGGCGGACCGGGGAGCTGTTTTTT; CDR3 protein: CASSVGDRGRTGELFF